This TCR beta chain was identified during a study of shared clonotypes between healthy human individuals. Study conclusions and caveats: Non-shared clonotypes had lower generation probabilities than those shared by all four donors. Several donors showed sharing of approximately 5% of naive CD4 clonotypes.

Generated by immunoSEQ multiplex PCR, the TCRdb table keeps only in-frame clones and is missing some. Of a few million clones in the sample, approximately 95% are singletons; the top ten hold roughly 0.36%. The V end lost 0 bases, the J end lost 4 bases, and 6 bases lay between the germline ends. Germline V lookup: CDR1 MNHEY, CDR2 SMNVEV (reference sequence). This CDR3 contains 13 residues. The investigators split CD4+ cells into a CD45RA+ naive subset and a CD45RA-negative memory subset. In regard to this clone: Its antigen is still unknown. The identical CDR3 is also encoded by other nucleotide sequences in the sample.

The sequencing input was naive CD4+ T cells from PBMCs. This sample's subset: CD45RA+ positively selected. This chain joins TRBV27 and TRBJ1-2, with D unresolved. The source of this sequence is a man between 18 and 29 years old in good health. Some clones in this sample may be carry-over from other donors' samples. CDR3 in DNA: TGTGCCAGCAGTTTATCCGGGCCCTATGGCTACACCTTC. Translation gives CASSLSGPYGYTF.